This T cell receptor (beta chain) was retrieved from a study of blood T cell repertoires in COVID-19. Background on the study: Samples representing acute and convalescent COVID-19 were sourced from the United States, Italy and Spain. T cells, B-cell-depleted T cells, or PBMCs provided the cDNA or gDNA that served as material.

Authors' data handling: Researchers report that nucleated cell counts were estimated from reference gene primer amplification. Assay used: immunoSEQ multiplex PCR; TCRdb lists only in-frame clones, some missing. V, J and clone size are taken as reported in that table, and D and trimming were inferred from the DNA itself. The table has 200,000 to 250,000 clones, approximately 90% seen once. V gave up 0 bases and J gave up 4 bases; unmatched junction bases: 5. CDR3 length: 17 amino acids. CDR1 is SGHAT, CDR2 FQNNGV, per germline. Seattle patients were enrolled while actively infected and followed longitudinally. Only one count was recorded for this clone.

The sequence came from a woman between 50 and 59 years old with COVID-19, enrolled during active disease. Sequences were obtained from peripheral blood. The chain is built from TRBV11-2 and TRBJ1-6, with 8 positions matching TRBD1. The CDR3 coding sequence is TGTGCCAGCAGCTTAGAACTAAACAGGGGGTATAATTCACCCCTCCACTTT. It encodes CASSLELNRGYNSPLHF.